This TCR beta chain was captured by sequencing in a study of CD8 T cells in ankylosing spondylitis. The study, taken as a whole, reports: Disease-linked clones displayed a CD8+ phenotype and appeared relatively rarely in peripheral blood. Ankylosing spondylitis blood seemed to carry a telltale TCR beta motif made of about 8 highly homologous variants.

This clonotype has a count of ten or more. Its specificity is not known. 5'-RACE, quantitative and with molecular barcodes, yielded the TCR beta libraries. TCRdb called the 5' RACE reads again in MiXCR, with one record for every CDR3 protein. The repertoire holds some 220,000 distinct CDR3 sequences, approximately 8.4% seen once, with around 4.9% in the top ten. Sequencing was carried out using blood, either unsorted or a sorted T cell fraction (not recorded which). This TCR was recovered from a female donor with ankylosing spondylitis or in good health (not recorded which).

The CDR3 nucleotides read TGCAGTGCTTCTTCGGAGTACGAGCAGTACTTC. Translated, it gives CSASSEYEQYF. The V gene is TRBV20-1, the J gene TRBJ2-7; D not certain. Trimming pared 5 bases from V and 4 bases from J, leaving 9 bases between. The CDR3 runs to 11 residues. Germline assignment: CDR1 DFQATT and CDR2 SNEGSKA (reference sequence).